Listed below are T cell receptor beta chains from one sample, sequenced in a study of blood T cells in healthy people across ages. TCRdb recomputed calls from the 5' RACE reads with MiXCR, one row per CDR3 protein. The sample carries fewer than 900,000 distinct CDR3 sequences, approximately 39% recorded once. Material: blood. These receptors were collected from a woman aged 60-75 years in good health. The CDR3 runs from the conserved cysteine through the conserved F or W. D genes are given only for firm matches. Clone size is not always given. Where it is, it says once, few, many or a class for expanded clones.

d_call,v_call,clone_size,j_call,cdr3_aa,cdr3_nt
-,TRBV10-3,-,TRBJ1-4,CAISAARHNEKLFF,TGTGCCATCAGCGCCGCTCGACATAATGAAAAACTGTTTTTT
-,TRBV12-3/TRBV12-4,few,TRBJ2-3,CASRLNADTQYF,TGTGCCAGCAGACTCAACGCAGATACGCAGTATTTT
TRBD1,TRBV7-6,-,TRBJ1-1,CASSKLTGPNTEAFF,TGTGCCAGCAGCAAGTTGACAGGGCCGAACACTGAAGCTTTCTTT
-,TRBV7-9,few,TRBJ2-1,CASSLDANNEQFF,TGTGCCAGCAGCTTGGACGCGAACAATGAGCAGTTCTTC
-,TRBV11-2,few,TRBJ2-5,CASSLETAYGAQYF,TGTGCCAGCAGCCTTGAGACAGCCTACGGGGCCCAGTACTTC
-,TRBV7-2,few,TRBJ2-7,CASSQGFSGPYEQYF,TGTGCCAGCAGCCAGGGGTTTAGCGGACCCTACGAGCAGTACTTC
TRBD1,TRBV29-1,-,TRBJ1-5,CSVSGTGGFQPQHF,TGCAGCGTTTCCGGGACAGGGGGATTTCAGCCCCAGCATTTT
-,TRBV28,few,TRBJ2-5,CASSPNGHLRPYF,TGTGCCAGCAGTCCAAACGGACACCTCCGGCCGTACTTC
-,TRBV5-1,-,TRBJ1-1,CASSVDPGDTEAFF,TGCGCCAGCAGTGTGGACCCCGGCGACACTGAAGCTTTCTTT
-,TRBV4-2,-,TRBJ1-2,CASSQDKSGGTYGYTF,TGTGCCAGCAGCCAAGATAAGTCGGGAGGGACCTATGGCTACACCTTC
-,TRBV7-2,few,TRBJ1-1,CASSLAGVPNTEAFF,TGTGCCAGCAGCTTAGCGGGGGTGCCGAACACTGAAGCTTTCTTT
-,TRBV25-1,-,TRBJ2-7,CASTQTSVEFHEQYF,TGTGCCAGCACCCAAACCAGCGTGGAGTTCCACGAGCAGTACTTC
-,TRBV27,-,TRBJ1-2,CASSPIGGGNGYTF,TGTGCCAGCAGTCCTATTGGGGGGGGCAATGGCTACACCTTC
TRBD1,TRBV7-9,few,TRBJ2-1,CASSRDSQPLYNEQFF,TGTGCCAGCAGCCGGGACAGCCAACCCCTCTACAATGAGCAGTTCTTC
TRBD1,TRBV7-6,-,TRBJ2-7,CASSPGTGIYEQYF,TGTGCCAGCAGCCCTGGGACAGGGATCTACGAGCAGTACTTC
-,TRBV12-3/TRBV12-4,-,TRBJ1-1,CASGLGSNSPNTEAFF,TGTGCCAGCGGTTTGGGGTCTAACAGCCCGAACACTGAAGCTTTCTTT
-,TRBV4-1,-,TRBJ1-1,CASSQDQGLTPGGAFF,TGCGCCAGCAGCCAAGATCAGGGCCTCACCCCCGGAGGAGCTTTCTTT
-,TRBV7-2,few,TRBJ2-3,CASSLMGAGPTDTQYF,TGTGCCAGCAGCTTAATGGGGGCGGGACCCACAGATACGCAGTATTTT
-,TRBV18,-,TRBJ2-2,CASSPAGRELFF,TGTGCCAGCTCACCGGCGGGAAGGGAGCTGTTTTTT
-,TRBV7-9,-,TRBJ2-3,CASSLTSLRTDTQYF,TGTGCCAGCAGCTTAACTAGCCTTAGAACAGATACGCAGTATTTT
-,TRBV19,-,TRBJ2-1,CASSMGLRRSYNEQFF,TGTGCCAGTAGTATGGGCCTGAGACGGAGCTACAATGAGCAGTTCTTC
TRBD2,TRBV20-1,many,TRBJ2-5,CSARTSGETQYF,TGCAGTGCTAGGACTAGCGGAGAGACCCAGTACTTC
-,TRBV6-1,-,TRBJ2-2,CASSRGAGELFF,TGTGCCAGCAGTAGGGGGGCCGGGGAGCTGTTTTTT